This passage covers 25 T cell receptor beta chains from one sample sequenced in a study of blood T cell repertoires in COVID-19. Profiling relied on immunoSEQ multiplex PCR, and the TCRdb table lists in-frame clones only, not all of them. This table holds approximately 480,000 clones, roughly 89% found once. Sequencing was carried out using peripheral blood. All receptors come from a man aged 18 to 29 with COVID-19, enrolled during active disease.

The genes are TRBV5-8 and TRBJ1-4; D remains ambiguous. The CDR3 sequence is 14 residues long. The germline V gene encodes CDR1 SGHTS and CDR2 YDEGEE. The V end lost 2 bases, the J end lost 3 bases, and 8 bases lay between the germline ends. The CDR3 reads CASSFGGPNEKLFF. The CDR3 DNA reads TGTGCCAGCAGCTTTGGAGGACCTAATGAAAAACTGTTTTTT. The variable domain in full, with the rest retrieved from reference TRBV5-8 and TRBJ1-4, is EAGVTQSPTHLIKTRGQQATLRCSPISGHTSVYWYQQALGLGLQFLLWYDEGEERNRGNFPPRFSGRQFPNYSSELNVNALELEDSALYLCASSFGGPNEKLFFGSGTQLSVL.

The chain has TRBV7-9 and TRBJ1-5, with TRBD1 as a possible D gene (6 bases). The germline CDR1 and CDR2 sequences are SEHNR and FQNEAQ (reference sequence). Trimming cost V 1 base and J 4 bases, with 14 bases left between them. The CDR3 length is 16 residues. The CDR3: CASSLGGGKGNQPQHF. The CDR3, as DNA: TGTGCCAGCAGCTTAGGGGGGGGCAAGGGAAATCAGCCCCAGCATTTT.

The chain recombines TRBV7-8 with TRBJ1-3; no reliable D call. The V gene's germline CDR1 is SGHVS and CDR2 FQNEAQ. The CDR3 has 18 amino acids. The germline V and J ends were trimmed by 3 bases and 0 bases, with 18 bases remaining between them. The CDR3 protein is CASSFTPGGLISGNTIYF. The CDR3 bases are TGTGCCAGCAGCTTTACCCCAGGAGGCCTGATCTCTGGAAACACCATATATTTT.

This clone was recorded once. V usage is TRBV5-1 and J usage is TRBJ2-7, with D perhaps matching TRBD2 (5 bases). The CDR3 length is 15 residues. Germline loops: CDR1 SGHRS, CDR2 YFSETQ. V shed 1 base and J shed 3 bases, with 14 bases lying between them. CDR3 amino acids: CASSLTLLGSYEQYF. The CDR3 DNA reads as TGCGCCAGCAGCTTGACTCTTTTAGGGAGCTACGAGCAGTACTTC.

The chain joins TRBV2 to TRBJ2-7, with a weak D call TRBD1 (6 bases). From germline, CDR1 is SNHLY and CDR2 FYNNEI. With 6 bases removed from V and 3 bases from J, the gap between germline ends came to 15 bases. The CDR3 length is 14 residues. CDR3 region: CASRPTGHLYEQYF. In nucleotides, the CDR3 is TGTGCCAGCAGGCCGACGGGACACCTCTACGAGCAGTACTTC.

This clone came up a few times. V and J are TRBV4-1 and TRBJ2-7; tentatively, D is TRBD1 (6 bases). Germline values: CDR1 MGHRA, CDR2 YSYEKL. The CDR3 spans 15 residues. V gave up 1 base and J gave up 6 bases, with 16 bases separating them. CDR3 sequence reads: CASSQGEPGASEQYF. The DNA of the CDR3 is TGCGCCAGCAGCCAAGGGGAGCCAGGGGCGAGCGAGCAGTACTTC.

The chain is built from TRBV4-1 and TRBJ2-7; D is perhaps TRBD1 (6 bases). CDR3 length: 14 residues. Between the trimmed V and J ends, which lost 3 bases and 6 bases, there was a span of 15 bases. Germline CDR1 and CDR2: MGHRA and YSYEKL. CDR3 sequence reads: CASSQRTGCREQYF. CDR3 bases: TGCGCCAGCAGCCAGAGAACAGGGTGTCGCGAGCAGTACTTC.

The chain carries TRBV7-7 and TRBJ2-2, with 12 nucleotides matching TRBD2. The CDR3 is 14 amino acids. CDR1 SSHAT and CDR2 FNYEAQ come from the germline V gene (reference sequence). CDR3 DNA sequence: TGTGCTAGCCGCGGACTAGCGGGAACCGGGGAGCTGTTTTTT. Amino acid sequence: CASRGLAGTGELFF.

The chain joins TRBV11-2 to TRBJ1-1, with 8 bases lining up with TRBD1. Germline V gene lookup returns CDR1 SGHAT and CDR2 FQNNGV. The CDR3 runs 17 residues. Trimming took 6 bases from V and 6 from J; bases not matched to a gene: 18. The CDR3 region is CASSFFTRQGIISEAFF. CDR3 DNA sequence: TGTGCCAGCAGTTTTTTTACGAGACAGGGGATAATCTCTGAAGCTTTCTTT. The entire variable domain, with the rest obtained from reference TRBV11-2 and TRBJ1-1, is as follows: EAGVAQSPRYKIIEKRQSVAFWCNPISGHATLYWYQQILGQGPKLLIQFQNNGVVDDSQLPKDRFSAERLKGVDSTLKIQPAKLEDSAVYLCASSFFTRQGIISEAFFGQGTRLTVV.

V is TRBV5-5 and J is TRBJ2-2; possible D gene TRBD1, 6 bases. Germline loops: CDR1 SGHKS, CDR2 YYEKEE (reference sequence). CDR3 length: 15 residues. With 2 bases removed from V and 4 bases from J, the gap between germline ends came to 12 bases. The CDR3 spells CASSFFRGFTGELFF. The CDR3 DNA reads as TGTGCCAGCAGCTTTTTCAGGGGATTCACCGGGGAGCTGTTTTTT.

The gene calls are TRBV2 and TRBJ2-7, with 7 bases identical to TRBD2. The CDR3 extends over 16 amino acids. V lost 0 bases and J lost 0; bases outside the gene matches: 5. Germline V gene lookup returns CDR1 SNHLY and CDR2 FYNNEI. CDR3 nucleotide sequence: TGTGCCAGCAGTGAAGCAGCGACGGGGGGCTCCTACGAGCAGTACTTC. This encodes CASSEAATGGSYEQYF.

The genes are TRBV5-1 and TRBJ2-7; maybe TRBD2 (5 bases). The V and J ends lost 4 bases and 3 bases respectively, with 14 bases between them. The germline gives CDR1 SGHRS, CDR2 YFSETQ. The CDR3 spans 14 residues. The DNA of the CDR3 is TGCGCCAGCAGCCGCGAGGGTGGAAACTACGAGCAGTACTTC. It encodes CASSREGGNYEQYF.

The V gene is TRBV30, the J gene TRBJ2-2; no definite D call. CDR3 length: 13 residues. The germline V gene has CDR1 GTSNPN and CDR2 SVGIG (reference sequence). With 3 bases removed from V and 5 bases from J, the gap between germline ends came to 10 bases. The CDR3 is CAWSARRTGELFF. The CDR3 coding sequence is TGTGCCTGGAGCGCCCGGAGAACCGGGGAGCTGTTTTTT.

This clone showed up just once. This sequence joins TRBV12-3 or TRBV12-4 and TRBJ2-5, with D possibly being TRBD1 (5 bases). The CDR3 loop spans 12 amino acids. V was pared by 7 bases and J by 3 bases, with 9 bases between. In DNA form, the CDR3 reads TGTGCCAGCACCGCGACAGAAGAGACCCAGTACTTC. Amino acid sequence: CASTATEETQYF.

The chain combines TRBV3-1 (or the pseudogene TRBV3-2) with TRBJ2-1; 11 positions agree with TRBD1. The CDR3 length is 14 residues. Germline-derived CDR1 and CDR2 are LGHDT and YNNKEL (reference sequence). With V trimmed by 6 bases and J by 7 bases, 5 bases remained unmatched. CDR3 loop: CASSPRDRGNEQFF. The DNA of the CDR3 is TGTGCCAGCAGTCCCCGGGACAGGGGGAATGAGCAGTTCTTC.

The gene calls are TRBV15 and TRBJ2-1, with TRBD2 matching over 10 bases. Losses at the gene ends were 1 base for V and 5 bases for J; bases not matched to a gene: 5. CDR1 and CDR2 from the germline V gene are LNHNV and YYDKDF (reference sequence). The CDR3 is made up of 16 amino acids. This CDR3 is CATSRAPAGGHNEQFF. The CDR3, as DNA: TGTGCCACCAGCAGAGCCCCAGCGGGAGGGCACAATGAGCAGTTCTTC.

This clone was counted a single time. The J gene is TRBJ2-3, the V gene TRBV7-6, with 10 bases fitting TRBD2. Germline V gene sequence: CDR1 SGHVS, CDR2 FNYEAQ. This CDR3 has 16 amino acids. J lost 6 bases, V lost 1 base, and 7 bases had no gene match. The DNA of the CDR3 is TGTGCCAGCAGCTTAGGGTCAGCGGGGGGGCTGGATACGCAGTATTTT. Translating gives CASSLGSAGGLDTQYF.

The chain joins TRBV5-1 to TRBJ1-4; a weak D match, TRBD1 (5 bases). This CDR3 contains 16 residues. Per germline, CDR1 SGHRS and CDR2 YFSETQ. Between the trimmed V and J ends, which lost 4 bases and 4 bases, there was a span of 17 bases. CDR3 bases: TGCGCCAGCAGCCCTTGGGGCGAAAAACGTAATGAAAAACTGTTTTTT. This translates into CASSPWGEKRNEKLFF.

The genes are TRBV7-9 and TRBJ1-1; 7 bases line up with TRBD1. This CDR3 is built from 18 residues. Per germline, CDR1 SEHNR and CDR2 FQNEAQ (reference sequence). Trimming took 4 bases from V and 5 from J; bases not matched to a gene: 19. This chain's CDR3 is CASSSSLYATGYKTEAFF. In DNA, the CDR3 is TGTGCCAGCAGCTCGTCCCTATACGCGACAGGGTATAAGACTGAAGCTTTCTTT.

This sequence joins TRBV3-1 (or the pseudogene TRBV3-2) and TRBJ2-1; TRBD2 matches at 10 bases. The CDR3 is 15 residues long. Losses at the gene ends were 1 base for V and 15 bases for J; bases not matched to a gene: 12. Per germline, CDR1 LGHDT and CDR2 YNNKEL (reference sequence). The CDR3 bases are TGTGCCAGCAGCCAAGGTCCTAAAGCGGGAGGGCCCCGGTTCTTC. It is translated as CASSQGPKAGGPRFF.

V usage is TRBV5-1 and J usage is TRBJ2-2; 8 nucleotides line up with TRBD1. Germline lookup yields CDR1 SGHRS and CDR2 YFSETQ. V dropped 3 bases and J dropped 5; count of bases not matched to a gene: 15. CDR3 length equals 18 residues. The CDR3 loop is CASSSTRTGLVTTGELFF. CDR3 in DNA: TGCGCCAGCAGCTCAACTCGGACAGGGCTCGTGACGACCGGGGAGCTGTTTTTT.

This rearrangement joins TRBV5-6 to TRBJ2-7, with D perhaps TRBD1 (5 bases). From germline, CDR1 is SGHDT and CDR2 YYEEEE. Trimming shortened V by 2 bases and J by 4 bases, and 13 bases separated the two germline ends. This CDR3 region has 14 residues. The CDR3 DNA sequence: TGTGCCAGCAGCTTTGGGGCCTTTGTGTACGAGCAGTACTTC. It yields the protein CASSFGAFVYEQYF.

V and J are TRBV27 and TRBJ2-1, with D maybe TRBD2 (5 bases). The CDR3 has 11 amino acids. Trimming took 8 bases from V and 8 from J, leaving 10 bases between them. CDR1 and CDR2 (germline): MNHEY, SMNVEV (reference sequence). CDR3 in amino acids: CASSPGYEQFF. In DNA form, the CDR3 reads TGTGCCAGCTCCCCGGGATATGAGCAGTTCTTC.

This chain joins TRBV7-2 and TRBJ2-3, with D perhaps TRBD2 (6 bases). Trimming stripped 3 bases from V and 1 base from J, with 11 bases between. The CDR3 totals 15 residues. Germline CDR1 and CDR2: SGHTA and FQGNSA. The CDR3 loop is CASSFDSGRTDTQYF. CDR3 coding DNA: TGTGCCAGCAGCTTTGATAGCGGCCGCACAGATACGCAGTATTTT.

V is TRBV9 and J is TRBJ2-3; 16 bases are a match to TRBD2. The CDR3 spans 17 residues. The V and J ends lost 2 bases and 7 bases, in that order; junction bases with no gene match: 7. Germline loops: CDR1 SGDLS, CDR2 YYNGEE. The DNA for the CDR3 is TGTGCCAGCAGCGTCCAGGGACTAGCGGGAGGGCAGAATACGCAGTATTTT. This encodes CASSVQGLAGGQNTQYF.